The 27 T cell receptor beta chains reported below all come from one sample, sequenced in a study of shared clonotypes between healthy human individuals. Libraries were prepared by immunoSEQ multiplex PCR; TCRdb keeps only in-frame clonotypes and omits some of them. The sample comprises over 2 million clones, about 95% of which are singletons, and around 1.1% rests with the top ten. CD8 cells classed as naive were CD45RO-negative and positively selected for CCR7, excluding terminally differentiated effector memory CD45RA+ cells. The specimen was naive CD8+ T cells sorted from blood. The receptors shown here come from a young man in good health.

The chain recombines TRBV7-8 with TRBJ2-7, with 8 bases fitting TRBD2. This CDR3 has 16 residues. V trimming: 4 bases; J trimming: 3 bases; junction bases outside the gene matches: 11. The V gene's germline CDR1 is SGHVS and CDR2 FQNEAQ. Written as DNA, the CDR3 is TGTGCCAGCAGCTCAAGCGGGGCGGGAGGCTACTACGAGCAGTACTTC. Protein product: CASSSSGAGGYYEQYF.

This rearrangement joins TRBV5-1 to TRBJ2-5, with 7 bases aligning to TRBD1. The germline gives CDR1 SGHRS, CDR2 YFSETQ. The CDR3 contains 16 residues. V trimming: 2 bases; J trimming: 1 base; junction bases outside the gene matches: 8. CDR3 DNA sequence: TGCGCCAGCAGCTTCAGGTTGAGGGGGCTCCAAGAGACCCAGTACTTC. Encoded protein: CASSFRLRGLQETQYF.

Note on this clone: The sample contains more than one DNA sequence encoding this CDR3. V is TRBV27 and J is TRBJ2-5, with D perhaps given as TRBD1 or TRBD2 (5 bases each). Germline V gene sequence: CDR1 MNHEY, CDR2 SMNVEV (reference sequence). Trimming took off 2 bases at V and 2 bases at J, with 9 bases between the two ends. This CDR3 has 14 amino acids. In DNA form, the CDR3 reads TGTGCCAGCAGTTTAAGAGGGGTACAAGAGACCCAGTACTTC. Its protein product is CASSLRGVQETQYF.

The chain uses TRBV5-6 and TRBJ2-2, with D uncertain. Trimming left V 2 bases short and J 5 bases short, with 7 bases between. The length of the CDR3 is 13 residues. The germline V gene has CDR1 SGHDT and CDR2 YYEEEE. The CDR3 DNA follows: TGTGCCAGCAGCTTACAAGGAACCGGGGAGCTGTTTTTT. As protein: CASSLQGTGELFF.

The chain uses TRBV27 and TRBJ2-7; 7 nucleotides line up with TRBD1. The CDR3 spans 14 residues. V lost 6 bases, J lost 0 bases, and 5 bases stayed unmatched. The germline CDR1 and CDR2 sequences are MNHEY and SMNVEV (reference sequence). The DNA for the CDR3 is TGTGCCAGCAGCCCAGGGGGTATCTCCTACGAGCAGTACTTC. It yields the protein CASSPGGISYEQYF.

V gene TRBV5-6 combines with J gene TRBJ2-7; 13 positions match TRBD2. V lost 0 bases and J lost 5; bases outside the gene matches: 11. Looked up from germline, CDR1 is SGHDT and CDR2 is YYEEEE. This CDR3 has 18 amino acids. CDR3 protein: CASSLELAGGPEADEQYF. The CDR3 nucleotides are TGTGCCAGCAGCTTGGAACTAGCGGGGGGGCCTGAGGCCGACGAGCAGTACTTC.

Points on this clone: The sample contains more than one DNA sequence encoding this CDR3. The chain recombines TRBV7-9 with TRBJ2-1, with D maybe TRBD2 (6 bases). Trimming shortened V by 1 base and J by 8 bases, and 6 bases separated the two germline ends. CDR3 size: 12 residues. CDR1 is SEHNR, CDR2 FQNEAQ, per germline (reference sequence). CDR3 nucleotides: TGTGCCAGCAGCTTAGGCGGGGATGAGCAGTTCTTC. It yields the protein CASSLGGDEQFF.

Concerning this clone itself: Other nucleotide sequences from this sample produce the same CDR3. The chain uses TRBV5-4 and TRBJ1-1, with no clear D. CDR1 SGHNT and CDR2 YYREEE come from the germline V gene (reference sequence). Trimming removed 0 bases at V and 0 bases at J, with 9 bases between. The CDR3 runs to 15 residues. The CDR3 loop is CASSLGVGLNTEAFF. The DNA of the CDR3 is TGTGCCAGCAGCTTGGGGGTAGGGTTGAACACTGAAGCTTTCTTT.

The J gene is TRBJ2-7, the V gene TRBV11-1; D remains unclear. Germline CDR1 and CDR2: SGHAT and FQDESV (reference sequence). This CDR3 is 15 amino acids long. Trimming pared 0 bases from V and 2 bases from J, leaving 11 bases between. CDR3 nucleotide sequence: TGTGCCAGCAGCTTAGCGCGAGGCGCCGCCTACGAGCAGTACTTC. This sequence encodes CASSLARGAAYEQYF.

The CDR3: CASSLNPGGDQETQYF. The CDR3, as DNA: TGTGCCAGCAGCTTAAACCCCGGCGGGGACCAAGAGACCCAGTACTTC. The rearrangement uses TRBV7-6 and TRBJ2-5; maybe TRBD2 (6 bases). Germline V CDR1 and CDR2: SGHVS, FNYEAQ. The CDR3 length is 16 residues. V shed 2 bases and J shed 0 bases, with 13 bases lying between them. Variable domain in full (rest from reference TRBV7-6 and TRBJ2-5): GAGVSQSPRYKVTKRGQDVALRCDPISGHVSLYWYRQALGQGPEFLTYFNYEAQQDKSGLPNDRFSAERPEGSISTLTIQRTEQRDSAMYRCASSLNPGGDQETQYFGPGTRLLVL.

Turning to this clone: Other nucleotide sequences in the sample specify the same CDR3. This chain connects TRBV9 to TRBJ2-3, with TRBD2 matching over 10 bases. Germline-derived CDR1 and CDR2 are SGDLS and YYNGEE. J was trimmed by 4 bases and V by 0 bases; bases with no gene match: 5. This CDR3 region has 16 residues. The CDR3 bases are TGTGCCAGCAGCGTAGGCAGCGGGGGGGCCCCAGATACGCAGTATTTT. This encodes CASSVGSGGAPDTQYF.

The chain combines TRBV5-1 with TRBJ1-4; weak D call: TRBD1 (5 bases). The length of the CDR3 is 15 residues. Trimming removed 2 bases from V and 5 bases from J, with 13 bases in between. Germline V lookup: CDR1 SGHRS, CDR2 YFSETQ. The CDR3 DNA reads as TGCGCCAGCAGCTTCGAGGGGCAGAAGAATGAAAAACTGTTTTTT. It translates to CASSFEGQKNEKLFF.

The V and J genes are TRBV6-5 and TRBJ2-1, with 10 bases matching TRBD2. V was clipped by 7 bases and J by 6 bases; unmatched bases: 9. From germline, CDR1 is MNHEY and CDR2 SVGAGI. CDR3 length equals 15 residues. The CDR3 sequence: CASTVSSGSINEQFF. The CDR3 DNA reads as TGTGCCAGCACCGTTTCTAGCGGGAGTATCAATGAGCAGTTCTTC.

CDR3 nucleotide sequence: TGTGCCAGCAGTCTAGGGGCCACCGACAGGTCTATCGAGACCCAGTACTTC. Translating gives CASSLGATDRSIETQYF. The V gene is TRBV27, the J gene TRBJ2-5; possible D gene TRBD1, 6 bases. Trimming removed 5 bases from V and 5 bases from J, with 24 bases in between. The CDR3 loop spans 17 amino acids. CDR1 is MNHEY, CDR2 SMNVEV, per germline (reference sequence).

CDR3 DNA sequence: TGCGCCAGCAGCCAAGTAGGATCGGAGGACAGCACAGATACGCAGTATTTT. Amino acid sequence: CASSQVGSEDSTDTQYF. J is TRBJ2-3 and V is TRBV4-3; perhaps TRBD2 as D (5 bases). The ends were cut back, 1 base at V and 0 bases at J, with 14 bases in the middle. Germline V gene sequence: CDR1 LGHNA, CDR2 YSLEER. The CDR3 length is 17 residues.

This rearrangement joins TRBV7-9 to TRBJ1-4; D not certain. Deletions cut 5 bases from V and 7 bases from J, with 20 bases between. Looked up from germline, CDR1 is SEHNR and CDR2 is FQNEAQ (reference sequence). This CDR3 comprises 16 residues. The CDR3 reads CASSDLPPVDPEKLFF. The DNA of the CDR3 is TGTGCCAGCAGCGACTTACCGCCGGTGGACCCTGAAAAACTGTTTTTT.

The rearrangement joins TRBV7-9 to TRBJ2-1, with 7 bases fitting TRBD1. The CDR3 runs to 15 residues. The germline V gene has CDR1 SEHNR and CDR2 FQNEAQ (reference sequence). Germline trimming cut 5 bases from V and 4 bases from J; bases unmatched to any gene: 8. As DNA, the CDR3 is TGTGCCAGCAGCATAACCGGGACAGTGTACAATGAGCAGTTCTTC. As protein: CASSITGTVYNEQFF.

The V and J genes are TRBV7-6 and TRBJ2-7, with 11 nucleotides matching TRBD1. The V segment lost 4 bases and the J segment 2 bases; nucleotides outside the gene matches: 4. Germline loops: CDR1 SGHVS, CDR2 FNYEAQ. The CDR3 runs 15 residues. CDR3 nucleotide sequence: TGTGCCAGCAGCTCCGGACAGGGGGCCCCCTACGAGCAGTACTTC. It specifies CASSSGQGAPYEQYF.

In regard to this clone: Other DNA sequences within the sample encode an identical CDR3. The genes are TRBV6-5 and TRBJ2-1, with D uncertain. V was trimmed by 0 bases and J by 5 bases, leaving 5 bases between them. There are 13 residues in the CDR3. CDR1 and CDR2 (germline): MNHEY, SVGAGI. The DNA of the CDR3 is TGTGCCAGCAGTTACTCAAGAGACAATGAGCAGTTCTTC. Translated, it gives CASSYSRDNEQFF.

The V call is TRBV5-1, the J call TRBJ2-7; TRBD1 matches at 8 bases. Trimming took 0 bases from V and 7 from J; bases not matched to a gene: 3. CDR1 SGHRS and CDR2 YFSETQ come from the germline V gene. The CDR3 runs 13 residues. The CDR3 region is CASSLAQGVEQYF. As DNA, the CDR3 is TGCGCCAGCAGCTTGGCACAGGGGGTAGAGCAGTACTTC.

To note about this clone: Other DNA sequences of this sample code for an identical CDR3. The J gene is TRBJ2-5, the V gene TRBV9; D gene uncertain. The V end lost 0 bases, the J end lost 4 bases, and 4 bases lay between the germline ends. CDR1 and CDR2 (germline): SGDLS, YYNGEE. This CDR3 contains 12 residues. CDR3 sequence (DNA): TGTGCCAGCAGCGTAGCTGGAGAGACCCAGTACTTC. As protein: CASSVAGETQYF.

The chain carries TRBV7-8 and TRBJ1-2; D is unclear. Germline-derived CDR1 and CDR2 are SGHVS and FQNEAQ. The CDR3 is made up of 15 amino acids. Trimming removed 2 bases from V and 2 bases from J, with 12 bases in between. The CDR3: CASSLLRETNYGYTF. As DNA, the CDR3 is TGTGCCAGCAGCTTATTACGCGAAACCAACTATGGCTACACCTTC.

The chain combines TRBV13 with TRBJ1-1; TRBD1 might be the D (6 bases). Looked up from germline, CDR1 is PRHDT and CDR2 is FYEKMQ (reference sequence). This CDR3 region has 11 residues. V shed 4 bases and J shed 8 bases, with 8 bases lying between them. In DNA form, the CDR3 reads TGTGCCAGCAGCTGGACAGCCGAAGCTTTCTTT. The encoded protein is CASSWTAEAFF.

The chain recombines TRBV6-6 with TRBJ1-2, with 8 bases fitting TRBD1. The J segment lost 1 base and the V segment lost 4 bases, leaving 8 bases of the junction unmatched. Germline CDR1 reads MNHNY; CDR2 reads SVGAGI (reference sequence). This CDR3 is 16 amino acids long. CDR3 loop: CASSLNRGNSNYGYTF. For the CDR3, the DNA is TGTGCCAGCAGTTTAAACAGGGGGAACAGTAACTATGGCTACACCTTC.

A few counts support this clone. The same CDR3 also results from other DNA sequences found in this sample. The chain carries TRBV7-9 and TRBJ2-7; D is uncertain. This CDR3 region has 12 residues. Germline CDR1 SEHNR, CDR2 FQNEAQ (reference sequence). The ends were cut back, 2 bases at V and 4 bases at J, with 6 bases in the middle. In nucleotides, the CDR3 is TGTGCCAGCAGCTTAATCGGTTACGAGCAGTACTTC. Its protein is CASSLIGYEQYF.

The gene calls are TRBV10-3 and TRBJ2-7; D may correspond to TRBD1 or TRBD2 (6 bases each). The CDR3 runs to 14 residues. The V gene's germline CDR1 is ENHRY and CDR2 SYGVKD. V lost 10 bases and J 2 bases, leaving 18 bases between the germline ends. The CDR3 nucleotides are TGTGCCACGCAACCTGAGGGGGGAACCTACGAGCAGTACTTC. The encoded protein is CATQPEGGTYEQYF.

A single count supports this clone. The CDR3, as DNA: TGCAGCGTTGGTGGGCAGGGGCGCGTGAATCAGCCCCAGCATTTT. It codes for CSVGGQGRVNQPQHF. J is TRBJ1-5 and V is TRBV29-1, with a weak D call TRBD1 (6 bases). Germline V CDR1 and CDR2: SQVTM, ANQGSEA. This CDR3 is built from 15 residues. Trimming pared 4 bases from V and 4 bases from J, leaving 17 bases between.